Each of the 4 T cell receptor beta chains below was sequenced from the same sample in a study of CD8 T cells in ankylosing spondylitis. TCRdb passed the 5' RACE reads through MiXCR, listing each CDR3 protein once. This table has around 230,000 distinct CDR3 sequences, 8% to 9% appearing once. Material for sequencing was blood, either unsorted or a sorted T cell fraction (not recorded which). The origin of the receptors is a female donor with ankylosing spondylitis or in good health (not recorded which).

The table lists this clonotype with many counts. The chain joins TRBV28 to TRBJ2-1; the D gene could be TRBD1 or TRBD2 (5 bases each). In germline, CDR1 is MDHEN, CDR2 SYDVKM. The CDR3 has 14 residues. V was shortened by 8 bases and J by 2 bases, with 13 bases between the two germline ends. This chain's CDR3 is CASSRGSPYNEQFF. CDR3 sequence (DNA): TGTGCCAGCTCGAGGGGCTCCCCCTACAATGAGCAGTTCTTC.

Many counts were recorded for this clonotype. V is TRBV20-1 and J is TRBJ2-7, with 10 bases aligning to TRBD2. The ends lost 0 bases at V and 1 base at J; junction bases unmatched: 12. The germline V gene has CDR1 DFQATT and CDR2 SNEGSKA (reference sequence). CDR3 length: 18 residues. CDR3 loop: CSARDLAGVIIGSYEQYF. CDR3 DNA sequence: TGCAGTGCTAGAGATCTAGCGGGAGTGATTATCGGTTCCTACGAGCAGTACTTC.

This clonotype showed up many times. This chain joins TRBV7-2 and TRBJ2-1; 8 nucleotides agree with TRBD2. The CDR3 contains 16 residues. Germline loops: CDR1 SGHTA, CDR2 FQGNSA. Trimming removed 2 bases from V and 5 bases from J; junction bases left unmatched: 8. CDR3 coding DNA: TGTGCCAGCAGCTTAACCCCGGGACTAGGAGACAATGAGCAGTTCTTC. The encoded protein is CASSLTPGLGDNEQFF.

The chain links TRBV19 to TRBJ2-7, with D uncertain. Deletions cut 6 bases from V and 5 bases from J, with 14 bases between. The CDR3 has 13 amino acids. Germline V gene sequence: CDR1 LNHDA, CDR2 SQIVND (reference sequence). The chain's CDR3 is CASSARTQDEQYF. In DNA form, the CDR3 reads TGTGCCAGTAGCGCCCGGACCCAGGACGAGCAGTACTTC.